Included here is one TCR beta chain sequence, with context. This clone may be a read error of a much larger clone one base away. The germline V gene encodes CDR1 KGHSH and CDR2 LQKENI. The CDR3 consists of 12 residues. The V and J ends lost 8 bases and 6 bases respectively, with 11 bases between them. This sample stems from a study of blood T cells in healthy people across ages. Next came a second PCR, run for about 6 to 12 cycles, which used a sample-barcoded 5' primer along with a J-beta primer mix. TCRdb re-called the 5' RACE reads through MiXCR, storing one row per CDR3 protein. This table has 1.5 million to 2 million distinct CDR3 sequences, 28% appearing once.

Specimen: blood. The rearrangement uses TRBV18 and TRBJ2-1, with D unresolved. The source of this sequence is a woman younger than 45 in good health. The CDR3 is CASPSGVNEQFF. The CDR3 bases are TGTGCCAGCCCCTCCGGCGTCAATGAGCAGTTCTTC.